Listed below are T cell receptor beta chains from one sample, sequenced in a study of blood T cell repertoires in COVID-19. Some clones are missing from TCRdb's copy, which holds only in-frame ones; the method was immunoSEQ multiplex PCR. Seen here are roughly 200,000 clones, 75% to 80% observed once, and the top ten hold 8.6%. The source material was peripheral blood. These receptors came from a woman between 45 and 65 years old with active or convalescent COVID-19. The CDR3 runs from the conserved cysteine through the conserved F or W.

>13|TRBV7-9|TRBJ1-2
CASSLQGNYGYTF
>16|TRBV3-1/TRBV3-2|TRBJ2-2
CASSQDLRTPTGELFF
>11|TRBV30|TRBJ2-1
CAWKMEGEQFF
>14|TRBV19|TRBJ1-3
CASRRTGSGNTIYF
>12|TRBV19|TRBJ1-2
CASITEDYGYTF
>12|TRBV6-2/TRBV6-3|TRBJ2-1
CASSPRVTEQFF
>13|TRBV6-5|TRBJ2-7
CATQGTGGYVQYF
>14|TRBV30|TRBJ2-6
CAWSGGSGANVLTF
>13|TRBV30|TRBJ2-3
CAWRAGGSDTQYF
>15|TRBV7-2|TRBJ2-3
CASSSRQGGTDTQYF
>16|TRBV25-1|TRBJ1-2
CASSDLGGGAGYGYTF
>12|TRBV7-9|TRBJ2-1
CATGTAYNEQFF
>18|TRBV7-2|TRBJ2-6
CASAPQVLAGVGANVLTF
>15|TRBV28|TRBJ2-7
CASKSWRARPYEQYF
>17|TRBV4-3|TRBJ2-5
CASSQDRLAGGEETQYF
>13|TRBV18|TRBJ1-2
CASSPPGGYGYTF
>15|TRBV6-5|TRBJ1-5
CASSYSRQPNQPQHF
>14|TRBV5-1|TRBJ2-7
CASSLEVSDYEQYF
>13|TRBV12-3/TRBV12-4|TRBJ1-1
CASSTLVNTEAFF
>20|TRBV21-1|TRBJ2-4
CASSKRSSRTGPRAKNIQYF
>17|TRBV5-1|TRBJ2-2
CASSPVGQGASTGELFF
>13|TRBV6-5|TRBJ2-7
CASFSSYSYEQYF
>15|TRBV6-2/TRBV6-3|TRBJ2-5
CASSSPGQGIETQYF
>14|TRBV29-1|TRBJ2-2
CSVEGQGATGELFF
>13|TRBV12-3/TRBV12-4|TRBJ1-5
CASTLAVDQPQHF
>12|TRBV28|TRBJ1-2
CASRDRENGYTF
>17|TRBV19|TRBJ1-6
CASSIAFRDRGNSPLHF
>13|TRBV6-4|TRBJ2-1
CASSPTPGGEQFF
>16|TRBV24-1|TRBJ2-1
CATSDPTGSSYNEQFF
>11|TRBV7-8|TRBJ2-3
CASREGNTQYF
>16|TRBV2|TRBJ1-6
CASSEALQGGNSPLHF
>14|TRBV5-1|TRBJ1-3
CASSQQVSGNTIYF
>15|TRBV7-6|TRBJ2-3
CASSSGLDLTDTQYF
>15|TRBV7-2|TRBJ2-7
CASSPRSGGAYEQYF
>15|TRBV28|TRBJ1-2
CASSRTGPTNYGYTF
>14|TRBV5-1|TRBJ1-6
CASSWGGSNSPLHF
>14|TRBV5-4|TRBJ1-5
CASSLDGYQQPQHF
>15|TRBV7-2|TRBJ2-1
CASALGGGSYNEQFF
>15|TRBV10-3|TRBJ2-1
CAISESTGFGNEQFF
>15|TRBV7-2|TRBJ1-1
CASSPDRGRNTEAFF
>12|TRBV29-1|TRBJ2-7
CSVEWGGHEQYF
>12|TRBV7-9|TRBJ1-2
CASSLETGLYTF
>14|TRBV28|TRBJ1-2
CASSADRLNYGYTF
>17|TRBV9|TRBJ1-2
CASSGSTTWPTPSGYTF
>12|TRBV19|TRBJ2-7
CASSPLSGEQYF
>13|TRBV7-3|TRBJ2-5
CASSPGLAETQYF
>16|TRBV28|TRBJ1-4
CASRPRDSVTNEKLFF
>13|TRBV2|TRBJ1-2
CASRSQGNYGYTF
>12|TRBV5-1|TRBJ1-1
CASNQGNTEAFF
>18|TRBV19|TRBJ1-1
CASSPSGARGLMNTEAFF
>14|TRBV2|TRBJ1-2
CASSDGVRGFGYTF
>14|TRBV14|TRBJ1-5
CASSQEDRNQPQHF
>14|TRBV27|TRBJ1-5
CASRTGGGNQPQHF
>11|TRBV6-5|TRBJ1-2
CASTSGYGYTF
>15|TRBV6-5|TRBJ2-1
CASSPWTSGLNEQFF
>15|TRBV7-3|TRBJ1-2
CASSAQTGRFDGYTF
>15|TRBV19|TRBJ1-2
CASSNAGQGAGGYTF